Below are 2 T cell receptor beta chains sequenced from a single sample in a study of control samples from healthy donors and cancer patients (dated by TCRdb to 2019 to 2021). Library preparation employed the immunoSEQ multiplex PCR assay. Not all clones reach the TCRdb copy of this immuneACCESS table, which keeps in-frame sequences only. Checked studies attribute under half of the gap to unresolved V genes and leave the rest unexplained. Recorded for this sample are about 130,000 clones; 91% of them occurred a single time. The ten biggest clones cover roughly 7.8% of the sample. The source material was blood. These receptors originate from a man aged 18 to 30 in good health.

The chain couples TRBV27 to TRBJ1-3; 10 bases line up with TRBD1. The germline V gene encodes CDR1 MNHEY and CDR2 SMNVEV (reference sequence). This CDR3 is built from 16 residues. J was trimmed by 2 bases and V by 5 bases; bases with no gene match: 6. The CDR3 nucleotides read TGTGCCAGCAGTACGGGACAGGGGCTTCCTGGAAACACCATATATTTT. It yields the protein CASSTGQGLPGNTIYF.

The V gene is TRBV6-2 or TRBV6-3, the J gene TRBJ2-7; D ambiguous. Per the germline V gene, CDR1 is MNHEY and CDR2 is SVGEGT. Trimming took off 2 bases at V and 7 bases at J, with 12 bases between the two ends. This CDR3 spans 13 amino acids. The DNA for the CDR3 is TGTGCCAGCAGTTACCTCGTCAGGCGGGAGCAGTACTTC. It is translated as CASSYLVRREQYF.